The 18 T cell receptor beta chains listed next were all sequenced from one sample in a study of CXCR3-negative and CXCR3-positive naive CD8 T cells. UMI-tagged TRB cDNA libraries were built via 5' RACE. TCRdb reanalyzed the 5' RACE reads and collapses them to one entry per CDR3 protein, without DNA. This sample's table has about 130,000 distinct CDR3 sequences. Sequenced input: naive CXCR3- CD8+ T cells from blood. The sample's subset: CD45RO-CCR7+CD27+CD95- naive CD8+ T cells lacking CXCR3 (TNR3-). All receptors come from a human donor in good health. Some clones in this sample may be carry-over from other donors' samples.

CDR3 in amino acids: CASRKDSSYEQYF. The gene calls are TRBV12-3 or TRBV12-4 and TRBJ2-7. This CDR3 is built from 13 residues.

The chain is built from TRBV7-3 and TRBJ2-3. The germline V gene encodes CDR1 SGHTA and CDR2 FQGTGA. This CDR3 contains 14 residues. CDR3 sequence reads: CASSLTDSTDTQYF.

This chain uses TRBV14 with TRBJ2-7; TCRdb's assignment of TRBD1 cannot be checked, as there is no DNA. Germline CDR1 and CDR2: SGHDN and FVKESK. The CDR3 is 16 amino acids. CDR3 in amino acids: CASSPRPTGISYEQYF.

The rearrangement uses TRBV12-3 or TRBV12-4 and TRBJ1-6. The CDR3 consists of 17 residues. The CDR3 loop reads CASSPDLKSSYNSPLHF.

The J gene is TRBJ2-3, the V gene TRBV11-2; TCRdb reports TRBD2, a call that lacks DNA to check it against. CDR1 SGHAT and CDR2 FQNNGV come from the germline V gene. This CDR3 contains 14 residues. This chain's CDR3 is CASSLVYAGGPPHF.

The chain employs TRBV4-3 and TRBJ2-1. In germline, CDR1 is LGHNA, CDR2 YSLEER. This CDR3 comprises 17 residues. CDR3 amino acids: CASSQDHAGSSYNEQFF.

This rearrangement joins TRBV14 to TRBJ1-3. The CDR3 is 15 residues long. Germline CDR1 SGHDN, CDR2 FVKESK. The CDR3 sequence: CASSQAPPIGNTIYF.

Here the CDR3 reads CASSPPTGDIYEQYF. The chain links TRBV5-1 to TRBJ2-7; no DNA is available, so the TRBD1 call from TCRdb remains unchecked. The CDR3 runs 15 residues. Germline lookup yields CDR1 SGHRS and CDR2 YFSETQ.

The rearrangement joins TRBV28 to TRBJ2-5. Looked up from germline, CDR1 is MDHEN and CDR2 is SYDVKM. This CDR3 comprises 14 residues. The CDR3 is CASSQVEFQETQYF.

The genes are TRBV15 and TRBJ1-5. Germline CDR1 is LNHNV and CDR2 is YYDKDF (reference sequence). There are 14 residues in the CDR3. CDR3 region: CATSRDGSNQPQHF.

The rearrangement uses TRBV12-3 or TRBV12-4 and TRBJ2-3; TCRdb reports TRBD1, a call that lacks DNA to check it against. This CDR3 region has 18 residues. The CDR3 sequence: CASTSPGWTTGGTDTQYF.

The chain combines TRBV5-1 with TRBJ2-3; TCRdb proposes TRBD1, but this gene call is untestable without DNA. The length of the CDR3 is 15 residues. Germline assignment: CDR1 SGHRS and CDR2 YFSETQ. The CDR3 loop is CASSLEGGSTDTQYF.

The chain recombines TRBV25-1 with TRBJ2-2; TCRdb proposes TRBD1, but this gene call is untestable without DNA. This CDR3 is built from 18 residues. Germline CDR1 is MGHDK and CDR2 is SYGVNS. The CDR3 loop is CASGGLGQATINTGELFF.

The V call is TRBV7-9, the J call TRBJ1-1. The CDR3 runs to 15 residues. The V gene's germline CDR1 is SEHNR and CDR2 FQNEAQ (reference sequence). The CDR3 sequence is CASNLHLGGDTEAFF.

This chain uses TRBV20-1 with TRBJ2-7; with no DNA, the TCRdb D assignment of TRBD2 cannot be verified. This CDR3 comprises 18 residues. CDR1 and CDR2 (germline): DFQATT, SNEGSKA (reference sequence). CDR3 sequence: CSAREGLAGAEISYEQYF.

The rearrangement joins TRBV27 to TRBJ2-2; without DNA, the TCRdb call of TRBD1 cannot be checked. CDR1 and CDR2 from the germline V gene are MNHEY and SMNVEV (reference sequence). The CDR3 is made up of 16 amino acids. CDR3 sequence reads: CASGELTGGLGGELFF.

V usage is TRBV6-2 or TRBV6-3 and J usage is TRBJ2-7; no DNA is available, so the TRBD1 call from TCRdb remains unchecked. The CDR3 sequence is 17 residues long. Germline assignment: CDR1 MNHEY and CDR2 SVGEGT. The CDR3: CASSYSPLDRVSYEQYF.

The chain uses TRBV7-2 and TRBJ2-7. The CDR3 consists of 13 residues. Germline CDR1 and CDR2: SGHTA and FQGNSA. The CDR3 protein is CASSQTASYEQYF.